This TCR beta chain was captured by sequencing in a study of blood T cell repertoires in COVID-19 (dated by TCRdb to 2020 to 2022). A note on the overall study: The collaborator samples originated in the United States, Italy and Spain and spanned the acute and convalescent phases of COVID-19. The material from the prospective study consisted of cDNA or gDNA derived from T cells, B-cell-depleted T cells, or PBMCs. Subjects who had been exposed to COVID-19, were actively infected with it, or had recovered from it provided the deeply sampled blood TCRbeta repertoires that made up the dataset. The repertoires were released in a freely available public database intended as a resource for research on the immune response to SARS-CoV-2. Samples were obtained from the ongoing ImmuneRACE study (first 160 participants) and from approximately 1,200 subjects provided by 6 global collaborators. The sample metadata nearly always contained a de-identified subject ID, COVID-19 status, age in years and sex. HLA class I and class II types, where available, came from metadata supplied by the sample provider rather than from assay-based typing. General study outcomes and caveats: Clinical and demographic metadata were provided uncurated, with the amount varying by source and participant.

In regard to this clone: Its antigen is still unknown. Per-nucleotide qualities are absent, and no much larger clonotype sits a single base away.

The immunoSEQ Assay, a bias-controlled multiplex PCR, was used to amplify TCRbeta CDR3 regions from genomic DNA. As for the authors' bioinformatics: The number of nucleated cells in each sample was estimated by amplification of reference gene primers within the assay. To quantify the absolute abundance of each unique TCRbeta CDR3 rearrangement, sequence reads were collapsed and filtered. For each sample, productive Simpson clonality was calculated by taking the square root of Simpson's diversity index across productive rearrangements. The table comes from immuneACCESS by way of TCRdb, which keeps in-frame sequences with V and J called. Part of the clones is missing from these tables; in studies checked, under half for an unresolved V gene and the rest for unknown reasons. Clone size and the V and J calls come from that table; the DNA yielded D and trimming. The sample includes approximately 20,000 clones, with 82% observed a single time. The ten largest clones take up roughly 6.1% of the sample.

The germline V gene gives CDR1 as MNHEY and CDR2 as SVGEGT. V is trimmed back by 3 bases and J by 4 bases, and the junction contains 5 bases that no gene match accounts for. Including cysteine and phenylalanine, the CDR3 has 15 amino acids. The entry retains the CDR3 DNA only, 45 bases that are in frame from base 1. Collaborating institutions collected whole blood in K2EDTA tubes following their own protocols. Collaborator samples were shipped for TCRbeta analysis as frozen whole blood, isolated PBMCs, or DNA extracted from either sample type. This sequence originates from a human donor in a cohort sampled during active COVID-19. This chain is built from TRBV6-2 or TRBV6-3 and TRBJ2-3, and 9 junction bases match TRBD2. The sample consisted of peripheral blood. The CDR3 protein: CASSYSGSGADTQYF. The nucleotides are TGTGCCAGCAGTTATAGCGGGAGCGGGGCAGATACGCAGTATTTT.